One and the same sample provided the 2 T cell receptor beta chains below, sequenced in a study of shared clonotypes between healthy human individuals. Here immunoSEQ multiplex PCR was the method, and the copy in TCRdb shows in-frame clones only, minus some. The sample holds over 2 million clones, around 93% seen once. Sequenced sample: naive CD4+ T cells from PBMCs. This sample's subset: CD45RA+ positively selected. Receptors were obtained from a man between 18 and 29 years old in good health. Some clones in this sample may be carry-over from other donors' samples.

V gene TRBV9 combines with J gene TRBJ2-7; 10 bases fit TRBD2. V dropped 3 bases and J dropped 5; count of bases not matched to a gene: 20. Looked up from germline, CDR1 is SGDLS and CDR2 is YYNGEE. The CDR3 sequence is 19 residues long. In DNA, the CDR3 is TGTGCCAGCAGCGCAGATGGGAGGCTAGCGGGAGAATTGGCGGACGAGCAGTACTTC. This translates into CASSADGRLAGELADEQYF.

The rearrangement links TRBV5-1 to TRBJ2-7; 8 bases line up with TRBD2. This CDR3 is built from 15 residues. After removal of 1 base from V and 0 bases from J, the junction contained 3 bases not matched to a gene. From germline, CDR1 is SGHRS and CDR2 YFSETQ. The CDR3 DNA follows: TGCGCCAGCAGCTTGATGACTAGCGACTCCTACGAGCAGTACTTC. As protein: CASSLMTSDSYEQYF.